This T cell receptor (beta chain) appears in the sequencing data of a study of blood T cell repertoires in COVID-19. Study-level information: The United States, Italy and Spain supplied acute and convalescent COVID-19 samples. Sample material is recorded as cDNA or gDNA derived from T cells, B-cell-depleted T cells, or PBMCs.

As processed by the authors: Estimation of nucleated cell counts relied on the amplification of reference gene primers. The method was immunoSEQ multiplex PCR; TCRdb's version includes in-frame clones alone and lacks a portion of them. V and J calls and clone size are copied from that table; D and trimming were computed from the DNA. The table shows tens of thousands of clones, with 65% to 90% occurring only once. This sequence was found in an elderly man with acute or convalescent COVID-19. Sample: peripheral blood.

CDR3 loop: CASSTLQGSTIYEQYF. The CDR3 bases are TGTGCCAGTAGTACACTACAGGGGTCAACTATCTACGAGCAGTACTTC. The rearrangement uses TRBV19 and TRBJ2-7; 7 nucleotides align to TRBD1. This CDR3 comprises 16 residues. CDR1 is LNHDA and CDR2 is SQIVND in the germline V gene (reference sequence). Trimming removed 4 bases from V and 3 bases from J; junction bases left unmatched: 12.